This T cell receptor beta chain was identified in a study of cytomegalovirus exposure and HLA in healthy donors. Points from the study as a whole: Immune exposure information available was restricted to CMV serostatus. TRBV6-2, TRBV6-3 and some other V segments were excluded as indistinguishable. Another analysis was done later, and it associated roughly 15,000 TCR beta sequences with HLA alleles at 0.05 false discovery rate.

Concerning this clone: No antigen is known for it.

Germline trimming cut 0 bases from V and 1 base from J; bases unmatched to any gene: 4. Germline CDR1 and CDR2: SGHNT and YYREEE (reference sequence). The CDR3 runs 16 residues. Amplification used 60 Vbeta primers and 13 Jbeta primers. Generated by immunoSEQ multiplex PCR, the TCRdb table keeps only in-frame clones and is missing some. The sample has about 190,000 clones, around 75% seen once; the top ten hold around 3.3%. The sequenced sample consisted of PBMCs. J is TRBJ2-3 and V is TRBV5-4; the match to TRBD1 covers 8 bases. The clonotype originates from a woman in her thirties in good health and CMV-seropositive. The CDR3 reads CASSLGGTGGTDTQYF. CDR3 in DNA: TGTGCCAGCAGCTTGGGTGGGACAGGAGGCACAGATACGCAGTATTTT. The full variable domain, completed using reference TRBV5-4 and TRBJ2-3, is ETGVTQSPTHLIKTRGQQVTLRCSSQSGHNTVSWYQQALGQGPQFIFQYYREEENGRGNFPPRFSGLQFPNYSSELNVNALELDDSALYLCASSLGGTGGTDTQYFGPGTRLTVL.